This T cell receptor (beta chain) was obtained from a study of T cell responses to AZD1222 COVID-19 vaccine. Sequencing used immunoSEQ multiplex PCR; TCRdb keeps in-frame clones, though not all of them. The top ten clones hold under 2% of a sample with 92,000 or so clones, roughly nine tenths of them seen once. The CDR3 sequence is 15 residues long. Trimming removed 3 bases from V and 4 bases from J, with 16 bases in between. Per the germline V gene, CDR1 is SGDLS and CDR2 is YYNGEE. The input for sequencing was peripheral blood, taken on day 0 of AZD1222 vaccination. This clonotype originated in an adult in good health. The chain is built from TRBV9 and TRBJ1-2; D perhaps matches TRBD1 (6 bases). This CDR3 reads CASSASGALLYGYTF. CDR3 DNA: TGTGCCAGCAGCGCCTCAGGGGCCCTCCTCTATGGCTACACCTTC.